These 18 T cell receptor beta chains came from one sample sequenced in a study of OX40 agonist ivuxolimab in advanced cancers. Clones were sequenced by immunoSEQ multiplex PCR, and TCRdb holds only the in-frame ones, with some missing. The sample has approximately 59,000 clones, roughly 88% seen once. The sample in question was CD4+ or CD8+ T cells sorted from blood, obtained in a trial of the OX40 agonist ivuxolimab. The receptors here all came from an adult with an advanced solid tumor such as melanoma, head and neck, liver or kidney cancer.

The rearrangement links TRBV6-1 to TRBJ2-1; 8 nucleotides line up with TRBD2. The CDR3 contains 14 residues. Trimming took 5 bases from V and 9 from J; bases not matched to a gene: 9. Germline-derived CDR1 and CDR2 are MNHNS and SASEGT. The DNA for the CDR3 is TGTGCCAGCAGTCGCCCGGGACTAGTAATTGAGCAGTTCTTC. It codes for CASSRPGLVIEQFF.

The chain employs TRBV15 and TRBJ2-1; D is ambiguous. This CDR3 is 17 amino acids long. The V end was cut by 0 bases, the J end by 3 bases, with 15 bases between. Germline V gene sequence: CDR1 LNHNV, CDR2 YYDKDF (reference sequence). CDR3 DNA sequence: TGTGCCACCAGCAGAGATACGTTAGGGTCTAGCTACAATGAGCAGTTCTTC. Its translation is CATSRDTLGSSYNEQFF.

This chain connects TRBV5-4 to TRBJ1-1; D uncertain. CDR1 is SGHNT, CDR2 YYREEE, per germline (reference sequence). The CDR3 loop spans 11 amino acids. With 0 bases removed from V and 5 bases from J, the gap between germline ends came to 2 bases. CDR3 loop: CASSLVTEAFF. CDR3 DNA: TGTGCCAGCAGCTTGGTAACTGAAGCTTTCTTT.

As concerns this clone: The identical CDR3 is also encoded by other nucleotide sequences in the sample. V usage is TRBV30 and J usage is TRBJ1-1; no clear D. CDR1 and CDR2 from the germline V gene are GTSNPN and SVGIG (reference sequence). V was clipped by 4 bases and J by 1 base, with 4 bases between them. The CDR3 has 11 residues. The chain's CDR3 is CAWKRNTEAFF. The CDR3 DNA is TGTGCCTGGAAAAGGAACACTGAAGCTTTCTTT.

The chain employs TRBV18 and TRBJ1-1, with 10 bases fitting TRBD1. Germline V gives CDR1 KGHSH, CDR2 LQKENI. This CDR3 is 15 amino acids long. V lost 6 bases and J lost 2; bases outside the gene matches: 6. The CDR3 DNA reads as TGTGCCAGCTCTGTAGGGACAGGGGTTAACACTGAAGCTTTCTTT. Its translation: CASSVGTGVNTEAFF. The full variable domain, with the rest looked up from reference TRBV18 and TRBJ1-1, is NAGVMQNPRHLVRRRGQEARLRCSPMKGHSHVYWYRQLPEEGLKFMVYLQKENIIDESGMPKERFSAEFPKEGPSILRIQQVVRGDSAAYFCASSVGTGVNTEAFFGQGTRLTVV.

The CDR3 reads CSVLRGTGNNEQFF. The CDR3 DNA is TGCAGCGTTCTGCGTGGGACTGGCAACAATGAGCAGTTCTTC. The genes are TRBV29-1 and TRBJ2-1; tentative D call: TRBD2 (6 bases). This CDR3 has 14 amino acids. V shed 5 bases and J shed 5 bases, with 16 bases lying between them. Germline lookup yields CDR1 SQVTM and CDR2 ANQGSEA.

The rearrangement uses TRBV7-9 and TRBJ1-4, with a weak D call TRBD1 (5 bases). Trimming cost V 3 bases and J 7 bases, with 9 bases left between them. Germline CDR1 reads SEHNR; CDR2 reads FQNEAQ (reference sequence). CDR3 length equals 13 residues. The CDR3 region is CASSFRDGEKLFF. CDR3 nucleotides: TGTGCCAGCAGCTTCCGGGACGGTGAAAAACTGTTTTTT.

This CDR3 reads CASSQEVGQPQHF. The CDR3 region has the DNA TGCGCCAGCAGCCAAGAAGTTGGTCAGCCCCAGCATTTT. The genes are TRBV4-1 and TRBJ1-5; unclear D gene. Trimming left V 0 bases short and J 6 bases short, with 6 bases between. The CDR3 extends over 13 amino acids. CDR1 MGHRA and CDR2 YSYEKL come from the germline V gene.

The J gene is TRBJ2-7, the V gene TRBV10-3; 12 bases map to TRBD2. The ends lost 9 bases at V and 3 bases at J; junction bases unmatched: 3. This CDR3 has 13 residues. Looked up from germline, CDR1 is ENHRY and CDR2 is SYGVKD. The CDR3 DNA is TGTGCCATTCGGACTAGCGGGAACTACGAGCAGTACTTC. This gives the protein CAIRTSGNYEQYF.

The chain combines TRBV28 with TRBJ2-7; the D is unclear. Germline CDR1 and CDR2: MDHEN and SYDVKM. Deletions cut 4 bases from V and 4 bases from J, with 8 bases between. The CDR3 loop spans 12 amino acids. CDR3 region: CASSWYKYEQYF. The CDR3 bases are TGTGCCAGCAGTTGGTACAAGTACGAGCAGTACTTC.

The sample holds one count of this clone. This chain uses TRBV27 with TRBJ2-3, with D uncertain. Trimming took 3 bases from V and 0 from J, leaving 7 bases between them. Germline V lookup: CDR1 MNHEY, CDR2 SMNVEV (reference sequence). CDR3 length: 14 amino acids. The CDR3 nucleotides are TGTGCCAGCAGTTTTATCAGTAGCACAGATACGCAGTATTTT. It specifies CASSFISSTDTQYF.

The rearrangement uses TRBV18 and TRBJ1-5, with unresolved D. Trimming cost V 4 bases and J 5 bases, with 12 bases left between them. Germline V gene lookup returns CDR1 KGHSH and CDR2 LQKENI. This CDR3 has 14 residues. In DNA, the CDR3 is TGTGCCAGCTCACTAGGCGAGGAGTATCAGCCCCAGCATTTT. It translates to CASSLGEEYQPQHF.

The V call is TRBV5-1, the J call TRBJ2-2; weak D call: TRBD2 (5 bases). Trimming removed 0 bases from V and 8 bases from J, with 8 bases in between. This CDR3 has 13 amino acids. Germline V CDR1 and CDR2: SGHRS, YFSETQ. The CDR3 sequence is CASSLGPGGELFF. DNA of the CDR3: TGCGCCAGCAGCTTGGGTCCGGGAGGGGAGCTGTTTTTT. Together with reference TRBV5-1 and TRBJ2-2, the CDR3 gives the full variable domain: KAGVTQTPRYLIKTRGQQVTLSCSPISGHRSVSWYQQTPGQGLQFLFEYFSETQRNKGNFPGRFSGRQFSNSRSEMNVSTLELGDSALYLCASSLGPGGELFFGEGSRLTVL.

V usage is TRBV7-9 and J usage is TRBJ2-3; no firm D call. CDR3 length: 16 residues. Trimming removed 5 bases at V and 4 bases at J, with 19 bases between. Germline V CDR1 and CDR2: SEHNR, FQNEAQ (reference sequence). The DNA of the CDR3 is TGTGCCAGCAGCCCGTCGGGCGTCCTCGAGTCAGATACGCAGTATTTT. Translating gives CASSPSGVLESDTQYF. The full variable domain, its missing parts supplied by reference TRBV7-9 and TRBJ2-3, is DTGVSQNPRHKITKRGQNVTFRCDPISEHNRLYWYRQTLGQGPEFLTYFQNEAQLEKSRLLSDRFSAERPKGSFSTLEIQRTEQGDSAMYLCASSPSGVLESDTQYFGPGTRLTVL.

The chain joins TRBV6-5 to TRBJ2-7; 8 positions match TRBD1. After removal of 5 bases from V and 5 bases from J, the junction contained 8 bases not matched to a gene. This CDR3 is 14 amino acids long. Germline V lookup: CDR1 MNHEY, CDR2 SVGAGI. The CDR3 bases are TGTGCCAGCAGTCTCGGACAGGGTGGAAACGAGCAGTACTTC. Translating gives CASSLGQGGNEQYF.

V gene TRBV5-1 combines with J gene TRBJ2-5, with no clear D. Germline V gene lookup returns CDR1 SGHRS and CDR2 YFSETQ. Trimming pared 0 bases from V and 4 bases from J, leaving 10 bases between. The CDR3 spans 14 residues. Written as DNA, the CDR3 is TGCGCCAGCAGCTTGGCCTTGACTGGAGAGACCCAGTACTTC. Its translation: CASSLALTGETQYF.

The V call is TRBV18, the J call TRBJ2-7, with D possibly being TRBD2 (6 bases). This CDR3 comprises 15 residues. Germline assignment: CDR1 KGHSH and CDR2 LQKENI. Trimming pared 2 bases from V and 6 bases from J, leaving 17 bases between. This CDR3 is CASSPISGRGSEQYF. The CDR3 DNA sequence: TGTGCCAGCTCACCAATTTCCGGGCGGGGATCCGAGCAGTACTTC.

This chain connects TRBV27 to TRBJ2-1, with TRBD2 as a possible D gene (5 bases). There are 15 residues in the CDR3. V gave up 6 bases and J gave up 1 base, with 13 bases separating them. Germline assignment: CDR1 MNHEY and CDR2 SMNVEV (reference sequence). This CDR3 is CASSLERRSYNEQFF. The CDR3 DNA sequence: TGTGCCAGCAGCCTTGAGCGGAGGTCCTACAATGAGCAGTTCTTC.